This T cell receptor beta chain was sequenced in a study of blood T cells in healthy people across ages. Together with a sample-barcoded 5' primer, a J-beta primer mix was included in a second PCR lasting 7 to 11 cycles. TCRdb used MiXCR to reprocess the 5' RACE reads, holding one entry per CDR3 protein. The table records under 1 million distinct CDR3 sequences, around two fifths of them present only once. Germline trimming cut 6 bases from V and 5 bases from J; bases unmatched to any gene: 7. CDR1 and CDR2 (germline): KGHSH, LQKENI. This CDR3 has 14 residues. The TCR originated in a man aged 55 to 70 in good health. The sequencing sample was made of blood. The gene calls are TRBV18 and TRBJ1-5, with 7 bases aligning to TRBD1. CDR3 DNA: TGTGCCAGCTCCGTACAGGGGATAGATCAGCCCCAGCATTTT. Translating it yields CASSVQGIDQPQHF.